The rows below give T cell receptor beta chains drawn from one sample of a study of blood T cell repertoires in COVID-19. Here immunoSEQ multiplex PCR was the method, and the copy in TCRdb shows in-frame clones only, minus some. The sample holds over 300,000 clones, roughly 83% seen once. Input material: peripheral blood. These receptors were taken from a woman between 50 and 59 years old with acute or convalescent COVID-19. Both conserved end residues are part of each CDR3. D genes are given only for firm matches. Expanded clones are given a class, and other clones once, few, many or no size at all.

d_gene | j_gene | abundance | v_gene | CDR3aa | CDR3nt
TRBD1 | TRBJ1-1 | once | TRBV5-1 | CASSLVGGQNEAFF | TGCGCCAGCAGCTTGGTAGGGGGACAGAATGAAGCTTTCTTT
. | TRBJ2-1 | once | TRBV6-4 | CASSVELARWNEQFF | TGTGCCAGCAGTGTTGAACTAGCCCGATGGAATGAGCAGTTCTTC
. | TRBJ1-1 | . | TRBV6-6 | CASSYSEGSAEAFF | TGTGCCAGCAGTTACTCGGAGGGTTCGGCTGAAGCTTTCTTT
. | TRBJ2-7 | . | TRBV6-6 | CASSRSSYEQYF | TGTGCCAGCAGTCGGAGCTCCTACGAGCAGTACTTC
. | TRBJ2-5 | once | TRBV27 | CASSLSLAGETQYF | TGTGCCAGCAGTTTATCCCTCGCAGGAGAGACCCAGTACTTC
TRBD1 | TRBJ1-6 | . | TRBV28 | CASSLGTGRNSPLHF | TGTGCCAGCAGCCTCGGGACAGGGCGAAATTCACCCCTCCACTTT
. | TRBJ1-2 | once | TRBV20-1 | CSAVGDSSYTF | TGCAGTGCCGTGGGTGACTCGAGCTACACCTTC
. | TRBJ2-4 | . | TRBV11-2 | CASSLGMGGAGLAF | TGTGCCAGCAGCTTAGGAATGGGCGGAGCAGGGTTGGCCTTC
. | TRBJ1-5 | . | TRBV19 | CASNGEGSGGNQPQHF | TGTGCCAGTAATGGTGAGGGATCGGGAGGAAATCAGCCCCAGCATTTT
TRBD2 | TRBJ2-3 | . | TRBV11-3 | CASSLGRGRAVNTQYF | TGTGCCAGCAGCTTAGGGCGCGGGAGGGCCGTGAATACGCAGTATTTT